The 9 T cell receptor beta chains in this list originate from one sample, sequenced in a study of blood T cell repertoires in COVID-19. Clones were read by immunoSEQ multiplex PCR, and TCRdb kept only the in-frame ones, dropping some. The sample lists 450,000 or so clones, about 88% occurring once. The sequencing sample was made of peripheral blood. The receptors originated from a man aged 18-30 years with COVID-19, enrolled during active disease.

The chain links TRBV24-1 to TRBJ2-3; TRBD2 aligns across 10 bases. CDR3 length: 14 amino acids. CDR1 and CDR2 from the germline V gene are KGHDR and SFDVKD. After removal of 4 bases from V and 5 bases from J, the junction contained 2 bases not matched to a gene. DNA for the CDR3: TGTGCCACCAGTGAGCTAGCGGGAGAAGATACGCAGTATTTT. It translates to CATSELAGEDTQYF.

CDR3: CAWSAPRTSYNEQFF. The DNA of the CDR3 is TGTGCCTGGAGTGCCCCAAGGACTAGCTACAATGAGCAGTTCTTC. The J gene is TRBJ2-1, the V gene TRBV30; 7 bases fit TRBD2. V gave up 1 base and J gave up 3 bases; unmatched junction bases: 6. In germline, CDR1 is GTSNPN, CDR2 SVGIG (reference sequence). The CDR3 contains 15 residues.

As concerns this clone: Other DNA sequences in this specimen translate into the identical CDR3. The chain has TRBV20-1 and TRBJ2-1; the D is unclear. V was cut by 6 bases and J by 6 bases, with 9 bases left in between. There are 11 residues in the CDR3. CDR1 and CDR2 (germline): DFQATT, SNEGSKA (reference sequence). CDR3 sequence (DNA): TGCAGTGCACCCACCGGCAATGAGCAGTTCTTC. It encodes CSAPTGNEQFF.

The gene calls are TRBV6-5 and TRBJ1-3, with 7 bases aligning to TRBD1. Germline loops: CDR1 MNHEY, CDR2 SVGAGI. The CDR3 spans 13 residues. J was trimmed by 8 bases and V by 6 bases; bases with no gene match: 7. The CDR3 protein is CASSPGGKDTIYF. The CDR3 bases are TGTGCCAGCAGCCCAGGGGGAAAGGACACCATATATTTT.

This clone was counted a few times. V and J are TRBV7-3 and TRBJ2-3; D gene unclear. In germline, CDR1 is SGHTA, CDR2 FQGTGA. This CDR3 has 14 residues. The V and J ends lost 3 bases and 2 bases respectively, with 9 bases between them. CDR3 protein: CASSFEAPTDTQYF. The CDR3 bases are TGTGCCAGCAGCTTTGAGGCCCCCACAGATACGCAGTATTTT.

This clone occurred a few times. The chain recombines TRBV6-5 with TRBJ2-7; no clear D gene. The CDR3 loop spans 14 amino acids. The ends were cut back, 3 bases at V and 2 bases at J, with 11 bases in the middle. Germline V gene sequence: CDR1 MNHEY, CDR2 SVGAGI. CDR3 sequence reads: CASSYLASTYEQYF. For the CDR3, the DNA is TGTGCCAGCAGTTATTTGGCTTCAACCTACGAGCAGTACTTC.

This rearrangement joins TRBV11-3 to TRBJ2-5; a possible D gene is TRBD2 (7 bases). Germline V lookup: CDR1 SGHNT, CDR2 YENEEA. Between the trimmed V and J ends, which lost 1 base and 1 base, there was a span of 19 bases. The CDR3 consists of 18 residues. The CDR3 here is CASSLVFFGRGRQETQYF. The DNA for the CDR3 is TGTGCCAGCAGCTTAGTTTTTTTCGGGCGGGGGCGCCAAGAGACCCAGTACTTC.

This rearrangement joins TRBV2 to TRBJ2-5; TRBD1 is a possible D gene (5 bases). This CDR3 contains 14 residues. The germline V gene encodes CDR1 SNHLY and CDR2 FYNNEI. V lost 6 bases and J 2 bases, leaving 13 bases between the germline ends. CDR3 coding DNA: TGTGCCAGCAGGGAAACGGACATTCAAGAGACCCAGTACTTC. Its protein is CASRETDIQETQYF.

The V gene is TRBV15, the J gene TRBJ2-5; 7 bases agree with TRBD1. This CDR3 is 15 amino acids long. The germline V gene encodes CDR1 LNHNV and CDR2 YYDKDF (reference sequence). V lost 2 bases, J lost 2 bases, and 5 bases stayed unmatched. The DNA for the CDR3 is TGTGCCACCAGCAGAATGGACAGGCAACAAGAGACCCAGTACTTC. Protein product: CATSRMDRQQETQYF.